The clone carrying this T cell receptor beta chain was counted ten times or more. The CDR3 spans 14 residues. V was trimmed by 5 bases and J by 0 bases, leaving 11 bases between them. Germline lookup yields CDR1 DFQATT and CDR2 SNEGSKA (reference sequence). This entry belongs to a study of T cells in Graves' hyperthyroidism and ophthalmopathy. Study in general: Before treatment of any kind, peripheral blood was taken at initial diagnosis.

Amplified TCR beta CDR3 regions derived from RNA transcripts. Initially, a first-round RT-PCR of the TCR CDR3 employed the HTBI primer set. From the multiplex PCR reads, TCRdb called clonotypes with MiXCR, one entry per CDR3 protein. The sample records 150,000 to 200,000 distinct CDR3 sequences, over 7.5% being singletons. The chain couples TRBV20-1 to TRBJ1-3; possibly TRBD1 for D (5 bases). The TCR was taken from a woman aged 18-30 years with Graves' hyperthyroidism that later progressed to Graves' ophthalmopathy. Material: blood. CDR3 residues: CSAAQGSSGNTIYF. The CDR3 DNA follows: TGCAGTGCTGCCCAGGGAAGCTCTGGAAACACCATATATTTT.